This T cell receptor beta chain appears in the sequencing data of a study of T cells in Graves' hyperthyroidism and ophthalmopathy. On this clonotype: At one of its ends the junction is not consistent with the germline gene, which may arise from a read error.

Germline assignment: CDR1 GTSNPN and CDR2 SVGIG (reference sequence). The CDR3 is made up of 13 amino acids. Using RNA transcripts as the source, TCR beta CDR3 regions were amplified. First-round RT-PCR targeting the TCR CDR3 was performed with the HTBI primer set. TCRdb re-called the multiplex PCR reads through MiXCR, storing one row per CDR3 protein. The profile covers fewer than 450,000 distinct CDR3 sequences, with about 18% appearing a single time and approximately 33% taken by the ten largest. Input material: blood. V and J are TRBV30 and TRBJ1-5; D possibly corresponds to TRBD1 (6 bases). The source is a woman in her 30s with Graves' hyperthyroidism that later progressed to Graves' ophthalmopathy. The CDR3 DNA is TGTGCCTGGAGCGAGGGGGTAACTCAGCCCCATCATTTT. Translation: CAWSEGVTQPHHF. Complete variable domain (other parts from reference TRBV30 and TRBJ1-5): SQTIHQWPATLVQPVGSPLSLECTVEGTSNPNLYWYRQAAGRGLQLLFYSVGIGQISSEVPQNLSASRPQDRQFILSSKKLLLSDSGFYLCAWSEGVTQPHHFGDGTRLSIL.